Following are 28 T cell receptor beta chains from one sample sequenced in a study of shared clonotypes between healthy human individuals. The table came from immunoSEQ multiplex PCR; TCRdb's copy has only in-frame clones and leaves some out. This table holds 450,000 to 500,000 clones, around 80% found once. Sequenced sample: PBMCs. The receptors here all came from a woman in her thirties or forties in good health. Some clones in this sample may be carry-over from other donors' samples.

The V and J genes are TRBV6-1 and TRBJ1-2, with D perhaps TRBD1 (6 bases). The CDR3 spans 15 residues. The V gene's germline CDR1 is MNHNS and CDR2 SASEGT. V lost 1 base and J 4 bases, leaving 13 bases between the germline ends. The CDR3 sequence is CASSEGQGSFYGYTF. The CDR3 DNA follows: TGTGCCAGCAGTGAAGGGCAGGGGTCATTCTATGGCTACACCTTC.

There are a few counts of this clone. The chain employs TRBV7-9 and TRBJ2-7; D might be TRBD1 or TRBD2, each matching 6 bases. Germline CDR1 and CDR2: SEHNR and FQNEAQ (reference sequence). The CDR3 length is 13 residues. V shed 3 bases and J shed 4 bases, with 10 bases lying between them. CDR3: CASSFQGRYEQYF. The DNA of the CDR3 is TGTGCCAGCAGCTTTCAGGGGAGGTACGAGCAGTACTTC.

This chain connects TRBV7-2 to TRBJ2-2; 10 bases are a match to TRBD2. In germline, CDR1 is SGHTA, CDR2 FQGNSA. Trimming cost V 6 bases and J 3 bases; bases outside gene matches: 4. This CDR3 region has 15 residues. The CDR3 region has the DNA TGTGCCAGCAGAATTACTAGCGGGGACACCGGGGAGCTGTTTTTT. Its protein is CASRITSGDTGELFF.

The chain combines TRBV6-1 with TRBJ2-7, with TRBD1 as a possible D gene (6 bases). CDR1 and CDR2 from the germline V gene are MNHNS and SASEGT. The CDR3 totals 12 residues. Between the trimmed V and J ends, which lost 8 bases and 2 bases, there was a span of 10 bases. CDR3 sequence (DNA): TGTGCCAGCGGAGGACAGCCCTACGAGCAGTACTTC. Translation gives CASGGQPYEQYF.

This chain joins TRBV15 and TRBJ2-2; TRBD1 is a possible D gene (6 bases). Per the germline V gene, CDR1 is LNHNV and CDR2 is YYDKDF (reference sequence). The CDR3 spans 18 residues. V lost 5 bases, J lost 3 bases, and 22 bases lay in between. Here the CDR3 reads CATSGMDSILAHTGELFF. For the CDR3, the DNA is TGTGCCACCAGCGGTATGGACAGCATTTTAGCCCACACCGGGGAGCTGTTTTTT.

The chain is built from TRBV10-3 and TRBJ2-1; D gene uncertain. CDR1 is ENHRY, CDR2 SYGVKD, per germline. This CDR3 has 13 residues. V shed 7 bases and J shed 0 bases, with 7 bases lying between them. CDR3 coding DNA: TGTGCCATCAAGATGAGCTCCTACAATGAGCAGTTCTTC. Amino acid sequence: CAIKMSSYNEQFF.

The chain has TRBV9 and TRBJ2-2; D gene unclear. The germline V gene encodes CDR1 SGDLS and CDR2 YYNGEE. This CDR3 has 14 amino acids. The germline V and J ends were trimmed by 3 bases and 6 bases, with 12 bases remaining between them. The CDR3, as DNA: TGTGCCAGCAGCGGTCGGAGAAAGCCCGGGGAGCTGTTTTTT. Its translation: CASSGRRKPGELFF.

This chain joins TRBV6-4 and TRBJ1-4; unclear D gene. The germline CDR1 and CDR2 sequences are MRHNA and SNTAGT. V lost 2 bases and J lost 5, with 9 bases in between. The CDR3 consists of 14 residues. In DNA form, the CDR3 reads TGTGCCAGCAGTGACGGGCAGGAAAATGAAAAACTGTTTTTT. Protein sequence: CASSDGQENEKLFF.

The chain recombines TRBV7-3 with TRBJ2-5, with D possibly being TRBD2 (6 bases). The CDR3 covers 17 residues. Germline lookup yields CDR1 SGHTA and CDR2 FQGTGA. V lost 5 bases to trimming and J lost 2 bases, with 21 bases between them. CDR3 sequence reads: CASSLPGGPLGQETQYF. CDR3 bases: TGTGCCAGCAGCCTCCCCGGGGGTCCCCTGGGACAAGAGACCCAGTACTTC.

V is TRBV28 and J is TRBJ1-2; 12 bases agree with TRBD1. The V and J ends lost 10 bases and 5 bases, in that order; junction bases with no gene match: 11. Germline values: CDR1 MDHEN, CDR2 SYDVKM. The CDR3 extends over 15 amino acids. The CDR3: CAIDPGTGGQYGYTF. CDR3 bases: TGTGCCATCGACCCTGGGACAGGGGGCCAGTATGGCTACACCTTC.

This clone occurred a few times. The chain couples TRBV30 to TRBJ1-1; D not resolved. In germline, CDR1 is GTSNPN, CDR2 SVGIG (reference sequence). Trimming pared 8 bases from V and 4 bases from J, leaving 14 bases between. The CDR3 loop spans 12 amino acids. CDR3 region: CAGKSGSTEAFF. The CDR3 DNA reads as TGTGCCGGGAAGTCGGGGAGCACTGAAGCTTTCTTT.

This clone appeared many times. The V gene is TRBV6-4, the J gene TRBJ2-3; D call uncertain. The germline V gene encodes CDR1 MRHNA and CDR2 SNTAGT. CDR3 size: 14 residues. The V and J ends lost 2 bases and 4 bases respectively, with 10 bases between them. In DNA, the CDR3 is TGTGCCAGCAGTGACGGCGGTTCGGCAGATACGCAGTATTTT. Translation: CASSDGGSADTQYF.

A word on this clone: A read error may be the cause here, since a much bigger clone is one base away. The chain couples TRBV5-1 to TRBJ2-7; the D is unclear. V lost 4 bases to trimming and J lost 5 bases, with 16 bases between them. CDR1 is SGHRS and CDR2 is YFSETQ in the germline V gene. The CDR3 spans 14 residues. The CDR3 loop is CASSLESRTHEQYF. CDR3 in DNA: TGCGCCAGCAGCCTCGAGTCACGGACCCACGAGCAGTACTTC.

V usage is TRBV19 and J usage is TRBJ2-4; TRBD1 agrees at 7 bases. The CDR3 has 17 residues. CDR1 and CDR2 from the germline V gene are LNHDA and SQIVND (reference sequence). Trimming removed 2 bases from V and 0 bases from J; junction bases left unmatched: 7. The CDR3 is CASSITSGQTAKNIQYF. CDR3 DNA: TGTGCCAGTAGTATAACGTCGGGACAGACAGCCAAAAACATTCAGTACTTC.

A few counts support this clone. The chain joins TRBV28 to TRBJ2-7; TRBD2 aligns across 8 bases. CDR1 and CDR2 (germline): MDHEN, SYDVKM. This CDR3 has 15 residues. V shed 3 bases and J 3 bases; nucleotides not matched to a gene: 7. The CDR3 loop is CASSFQGLGIYEQYF. DNA for the CDR3: TGTGCCAGCAGTTTCCAGGGACTAGGAATCTACGAGCAGTACTTC.

The J gene is TRBJ2-7, the V gene TRBV6-1; no reliable D call. The germline V gene has CDR1 MNHNS and CDR2 SASEGT. The CDR3 covers 16 residues. Trimming took 0 bases from V and 0 from J, leaving 12 bases between them. The CDR3 protein is CASSEAFIDNSYEQYF. Here the CDR3 DNA reads TGTGCCAGCAGTGAAGCGTTCATTGACAACTCCTACGAGCAGTACTTC.

This chain joins TRBV7-2 and TRBJ1-2; possible D gene TRBD1, 5 bases. V was shortened by 6 bases and J by 6 bases, with 14 bases between the two germline ends. In germline, CDR1 is SGHTA, CDR2 FQGNSA. The CDR3 extends over 13 amino acids. The CDR3 nucleotides read TGTGCCAGCAGTTCCGACAGAAGGAATGGCTACACCTTC. It is translated as CASSSDRRNGYTF.

This chain joins TRBV6-1 and TRBJ2-6; no definite D call. Germline-derived CDR1 and CDR2 are MNHNS and SASEGT. Trimming cost V 4 bases and J 4 bases, with 11 bases left between them. This CDR3 has 15 amino acids. The CDR3 is CASSGARSGANVLTF. The CDR3 bases are TGTGCCAGCAGTGGGGCCCGTTCGGGGGCCAACGTCCTGACTTTC.

The chain carries TRBV19 and TRBJ2-7; D not resolved. Germline CDR1 LNHDA, CDR2 SQIVND (reference sequence). The CDR3 consists of 14 residues. V was shortened by 4 bases and J by 1 base, with 11 bases between the two germline ends. CDR3 region: CASSNWVNSYEQYF. The CDR3 DNA is TGTGCCAGTAGTAATTGGGTCAATTCCTACGAGCAGTACTTC.

The CDR3 nucleotides are TGTGCCAGCAGTTCTCCGGGACTAGCGGGGAGGGGCGTTTACGAGCAGTACTTC. Protein sequence: CASSSPGLAGRGVYEQYF. V and J are TRBV28 and TRBJ2-7; 13 bases fit TRBD2. After removal of 4 bases from V and 4 bases from J, the junction contained 13 bases not matched to a gene. CDR1 MDHEN and CDR2 SYDVKM come from the germline V gene. This CDR3 spans 18 amino acids.

CDR3 bases: TGTGCCAGCAGTTCCGTCACTGAAGCTTTCTTT. Amino acid sequence: CASSSVTEAFF. The chain carries TRBV6-1 and TRBJ1-1, with D hard to call. Germline CDR1 is MNHNS and CDR2 is SASEGT. This CDR3 contains 11 residues. V gave up 5 bases and J gave up 4 bases, with 5 bases separating them.

CDR3 bases: TGCGCCAGCAGCTTCGCAGGCCCGGAGGAGACCCAGTACTTC. It encodes CASSFAGPEETQYF. The chain combines TRBV5-1 with TRBJ2-5; D gene unclear. Germline CDR1 and CDR2: SGHRS and YFSETQ. The CDR3 has 14 residues. V lost 2 bases and J lost 5, with 13 bases in between.

The V and J genes are TRBV28 and TRBJ1-5, with D possibly TRBD1 on 6 matching bases. Germline loops: CDR1 MDHEN, CDR2 SYDVKM. The CDR3 runs to 15 residues. The V and J ends lost 5 bases and 3 bases respectively, with 14 bases between them. The CDR3 region has the DNA TGTGCCAGCAGTAACCTCGGGGACATCAATCAGCCCCAGCATTTT. Translating gives CASSNLGDINQPQHF. The full variable domain, with the rest looked up from reference TRBV28 and TRBJ1-5, is DVKVTQSSRYLVKRTGEKVFLECVQDMDHENMFWYRQDPGLGLRLIYFSYDVKMKEKGDIPEGYSVSREKKERFSLILESASTNQTSMYLCASSNLGDINQPQHFGDGTRLSIL.

The chain is built from TRBV5-1 and TRBJ2-3, with 11 bases aligning to TRBD2. The CDR3 has 18 amino acids. The V segment lost 4 bases and the J segment 0 bases; nucleotides outside the gene matches: 10. Germline loops: CDR1 SGHRS, CDR2 YFSETQ. The CDR3 DNA reads as TGCGCCAGCAGCCCAGGGACTAGCGGAAGATCTAGCACAGATACGCAGTATTTT. It is translated as CASSPGTSGRSSTDTQYF.

This clone appeared once. The chain carries TRBV9 and TRBJ2-1, with 8 bases that match TRBD2. V lost 3 bases and J lost 4; bases outside the gene matches: 9. The CDR3 totals 16 residues. Germline CDR1 and CDR2: SGDLS and YYNGEE. CDR3 loop: CASSASGTGGYNEQFF. CDR3 DNA sequence: TGTGCCAGCAGCGCCTCCGGGACGGGAGGGTACAATGAGCAGTTCTTC. The entire variable domain, with the rest obtained from reference TRBV9 and TRBJ2-1, is as follows: DSGVTQTPKHLITATGQRVTLRCSPRSGDLSVYWYQQSLDQGLQFLIQYYNGEERAKGNILERFSAQQFPDLHSELNLSSLELGDSALYFCASSASGTGGYNEQFFGPGTRLTVL.

V gene TRBV28 combines with J gene TRBJ2-2; 7 bases map to TRBD1. From germline, CDR1 is MDHEN and CDR2 SYDVKM. The V segment lost 7 bases and the J segment 0 bases; nucleotides outside the gene matches: 5. This CDR3 has 15 amino acids. The CDR3: CASIPGQTNTGELFF. CDR3 in DNA: TGTGCCAGCATTCCGGGACAGACGAACACCGGGGAGCTGTTTTTT.

The chain employs TRBV7-3 and TRBJ2-1; no firm D call. Germline CDR1 reads SGHTA; CDR2 reads FQGTGA. V shed 0 bases and J shed 0 bases, with 6 bases lying between them. This CDR3 region has 15 residues. For the CDR3, the DNA is TGTGCCAGCAGCTTAACGGTTGGCTCCTACAATGAGCAGTTCTTC. This encodes CASSLTVGSYNEQFF.

The chain uses TRBV7-3 and TRBJ2-2; 12 nucleotides agree with TRBD2. CDR3 length: 16 amino acids. Trimming at V came to 5 bases and at J to 5 bases, leaving 6 bases not matched to a gene. Germline V lookup: CDR1 SGHTA, CDR2 FQGTGA. For the CDR3, the DNA is TGTGCCAGCAGCCCTCCCGGACTAGCGGGGACCGGGGAGCTGTTTTTT. Its protein is CASSPPGLAGTGELFF.